The 2 T cell receptor beta chains in this list originate from one sample, sequenced in a study of OX40 agonist ivuxolimab in advanced cancers. Libraries were made using the immunoSEQ multiplex PCR assay. In its TCRdb copy, this immuneACCESS table keeps in-frame sequences only and misses some clones. Where compared with another copy, unresolved V genes explain less than half of these, and the others have no known cause. The sample records about 69,000 clones, about nine tenths of which are singletons. The top ten hold approximately 0.3% of the sample. Sequenced here: CD4+ or CD8+ T cells sorted from blood, sampled in a trial of the OX40 agonist ivuxolimab. The receptors come from an adult with an advanced solid tumor such as melanoma, head and neck, liver or kidney cancer.

The CDR3 DNA sequence: TGTGCCAGCAGCGAGACAGGGTTGCACACCATATATTTT. Translation gives CASSETGLHTIYF. The J gene is TRBJ1-3, the V gene TRBV7-9; TRBD1 aligns across 7 bases. This CDR3 is built from 13 residues. The J segment lost 8 bases and the V segment lost 5 bases, leaving 6 bases of the junction unmatched. Germline CDR1 and CDR2: SEHNR and FQNEAQ (reference sequence).

The table lists this clone with a count of one. The chain joins TRBV5-1 to TRBJ2-2; unclear D gene. V was shortened by 1 base and J by 6 bases, with 13 bases between the two germline ends. The CDR3 is 15 residues long. Germline V gene data show CDR1 as SGHRS and CDR2 as YFSETQ. The CDR3 sequence: CASSLWQVVAGELFF. The CDR3 bases are TGCGCCAGCAGCTTGTGGCAGGTAGTGGCCGGGGAGCTGTTTTTT.